The next 12 T cell receptor beta chains were all read from a single sample in a study of T cell repertoires in cytomegalovirus infection. The antigens these receptors bind are not known. Using its own MiXCR run on the reads, TCRdb lists one record per CDR3 protein. The sample holds about 340,000 distinct CDR3 sequences; 25% to 30% are singletons and the top ten take roughly 20%. The sample was cultured PBMCs, taken from culture after CMV antigen stimulation. All receptors derive from a human donor in good health (CMV status not recorded). Some clones in this sample may be carry-over from other donors' samples.

This clonotype was detected only a few times. The rearrangement uses TRBV9 and TRBJ1-5; D gene uncertain. Trimming pared 2 bases from V and 2 bases from J, leaving 8 bases between. The CDR3 is 14 amino acids. CDR1 is SGDLS and CDR2 is YYNGEE in the germline V gene. CDR3 DNA sequence: TGTGCCAGCAGCGTTGGGGATGGCAATCAGCCCCAGCATTTT. Translating it yields CASSVGDGNQPQHF.

The CDR3 loop is CASSPKQVYSYNEQFF. As DNA, the CDR3 is TGTGCCAGCAGCCCGAAACAGGTTTACTCCTACAATGAGCAGTTCTTC. The chain recombines TRBV7-3 with TRBJ2-1; a weak D match, TRBD1 (5 bases). Trimming stripped 5 bases from V and 0 bases from J, with 14 bases between. The CDR3 consists of 16 residues. Germline V gene data show CDR1 as SGHTA and CDR2 as FQGTGA.

This clonotype has a count of ten or more. The V gene is TRBV7-8, the J gene TRBJ2-5; 7 bases are a match to TRBD2. CDR3 length equals 20 residues. CDR1 and CDR2 (germline): SGHVS, FQNEAQ. Trimming cost V 4 bases and J 0 bases; bases outside gene matches: 20. The CDR3, as DNA: TGTGCCAGCAGCTCCACGATCCCGTCGCGGGAGCAACCGTACCAAGAGACCCAGTACTTC. Translating it yields CASSSTIPSREQPYQETQYF.

This clonotype was counted at least ten times. The rearrangement uses TRBV7-2 and TRBJ2-3; a weak D match, TRBD2 (5 bases). This CDR3 is built from 13 residues. The germline V and J ends were trimmed by 4 bases and 6 bases, with 11 bases remaining between them. CDR1 SGHTA and CDR2 FQGNSA come from the germline V gene. The CDR3 DNA reads TGTGCCAGCAGCTCGGGAAGCGCGGATACGCAGTATTTT. Translation gives CASSSGSADTQYF.

This rearrangement joins TRBV12-3 or TRBV12-4 to TRBJ2-1, with D perhaps matching TRBD1 or TRBD2 (6 bases each). V was shortened by 6 bases and J by 7 bases, with 10 bases between the two germline ends. This CDR3 contains 12 residues. The CDR3 loop is CASRSGANEQFF. The DNA of the CDR3 is TGTGCCAGCAGGTCGGGGGCAAATGAGCAGTTCTTC.

The rearrangement joins TRBV9 to TRBJ2-3, with 8 positions matching TRBD2. CDR1 is SGDLS, CDR2 YYNGEE, per germline. The CDR3 is made up of 15 amino acids. V lost 0 bases and J lost 1; bases outside the gene matches: 1. CDR3 amino acids: CASSVGAGGTDTQYF. CDR3 sequence (DNA): TGTGCCAGCAGCGTAGGAGCGGGGGGCACAGATACGCAGTATTTT.

The CDR3 region is CASSYRQGVVSGSNQPQHF. CDR3 nucleotide sequence: TGTGCCAGCAGTTATCGTCAGGGGGTCGTTTCGGGAAGCAATCAGCCCCAGCATTTT. This chain joins TRBV6-2 or TRBV6-3 and TRBJ1-5, with TRBD1 identical over 7 bases. This CDR3 is built from 19 residues. After removal of 3 bases from V and 1 base from J, the junction contained 15 bases not matched to a gene. The germline gives CDR1 MNHEY, CDR2 SVGEGT.

V and J are TRBV19 and TRBJ1-1; D might be TRBD1 (5 bases). The CDR3 sequence is 14 residues long. CDR1 is LNHDA, CDR2 SQIVND, per germline (reference sequence). V was shortened by 3 bases and J by 4 bases, with 12 bases between the two germline ends. CDR3 loop: CASSILGDGTEAFF. CDR3 DNA: TGTGCCAGTAGTATTCTTGGGGACGGCACTGAAGCTTTCTTT.

In nucleotides, the CDR3 is TGTGCCAGCAGCCGGACTGCCGGCGGGGAGCTGTTTTTT. Protein product: CASSRTAGGELFF. V usage is TRBV12-3 or TRBV12-4 and J usage is TRBJ2-2, with D perhaps TRBD2 (5 bases). The V and J ends lost 6 bases and 7 bases respectively, with 12 bases between them. CDR3 length equals 13 residues.

This clonotype was observed a single time. This may arise from a read error, as a much more abundant clone is one base away. The rearrangement links TRBV10-3 to TRBJ1-2; D is unclear. This CDR3 comprises 13 residues. The germline V gene has CDR1 ENHRY and CDR2 SYGVKD. V was trimmed by 11 bases and J by 4 bases, leaving 17 bases between them. The CDR3 reads CAVTVARAYGYTF. In DNA form, the CDR3 reads TGTGCCGTCACTGTTGCGAGGGCCTATGGCTACACCTTC.

This clonotype was seen a few times. The chain employs TRBV7-2 and TRBJ2-1, with 12 bases fitting TRBD1. The CDR3 consists of 15 residues. The V gene's germline CDR1 is SGHTA and CDR2 FQGNSA. V was pared by 8 bases and J by 8 bases, with 10 bases of the junction left unmatched. CDR3 DNA: TGTGCCAGCTCAAACCCGGGACAGGGGGCAGATGAGCAGTTCTTC. Its protein is CASSNPGQGADEQFF.

This clonotype was seen a few times. The chain is built from TRBV6-5 and TRBJ2-1; 8 nucleotides match TRBD1. Germline CDR1 and CDR2: MNHEY and SVGAGI. V dropped 8 bases and J dropped 7; count of bases not matched to a gene: 13. The CDR3 has 15 amino acids. Here the CDR3 reads CASSGQEEVRNEQFF. The CDR3 DNA sequence: TGTGCCAGCTCGGGACAGGAGGAAGTTAGAAATGAGCAGTTCTTC.